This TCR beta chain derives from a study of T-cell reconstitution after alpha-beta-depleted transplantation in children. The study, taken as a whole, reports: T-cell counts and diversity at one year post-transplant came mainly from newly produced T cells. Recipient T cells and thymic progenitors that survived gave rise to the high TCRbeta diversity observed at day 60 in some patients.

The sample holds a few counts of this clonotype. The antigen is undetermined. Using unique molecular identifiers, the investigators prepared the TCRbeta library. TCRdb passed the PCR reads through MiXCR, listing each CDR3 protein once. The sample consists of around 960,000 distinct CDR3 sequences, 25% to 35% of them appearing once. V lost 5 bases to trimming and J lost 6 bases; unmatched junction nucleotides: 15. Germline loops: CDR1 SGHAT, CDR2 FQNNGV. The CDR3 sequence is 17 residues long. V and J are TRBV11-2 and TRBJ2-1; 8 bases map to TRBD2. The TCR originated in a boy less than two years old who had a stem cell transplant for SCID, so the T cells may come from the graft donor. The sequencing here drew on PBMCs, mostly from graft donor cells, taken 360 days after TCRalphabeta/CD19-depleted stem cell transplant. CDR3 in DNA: TGTGCCAGCAGCGATGGGCCGGGCAGCGGGAGATTCAATGAGCAGTTCTTC. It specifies CASSDGPGSGRFNEQFF.